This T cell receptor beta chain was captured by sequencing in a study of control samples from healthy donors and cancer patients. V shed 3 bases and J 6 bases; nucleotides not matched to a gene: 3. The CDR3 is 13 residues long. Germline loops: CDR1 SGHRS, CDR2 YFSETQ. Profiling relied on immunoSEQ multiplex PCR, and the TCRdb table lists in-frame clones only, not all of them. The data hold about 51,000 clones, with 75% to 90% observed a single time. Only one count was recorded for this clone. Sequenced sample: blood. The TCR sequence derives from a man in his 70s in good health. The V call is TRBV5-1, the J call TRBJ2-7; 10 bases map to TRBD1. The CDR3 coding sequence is TGCGCCAGCAGCTGGGGACAGGGGCCCGAGCAGTACTTC. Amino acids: CASSWGQGPEQYF.